This TCR beta chain was observed in a study of blood T cells in healthy people across ages. Study results and caveats: Samples with more naive T cells showed higher observed beta diversity. Those diversity estimates obtained from one million T cells were thought to be underestimates.

A second PCR, run for about 6 to 12 cycles, used a sample-barcoded 5' primer plus a J-beta primer mix. CDR3-containing paired-end reads numbering at least 2.5 million came from each sample. TCRdb processed the 5' RACE reads anew with MiXCR; each CDR3 protein has one entry. The sample yields just over 1 million distinct CDR3 sequences, under 55% seen once. With respect to this clonotype: Antigen unknown.

This CDR3 is built from 21 residues. V dropped 3 bases and J dropped 3 bases, with 33 bases sitting between them. Per the germline V gene, CDR1 is GTSNPN and CDR2 is SVGIG (reference sequence). Researchers collected approximately 9.5 milliliters of peripheral blood from every single donor. This chain joins TRBV30 and TRBJ2-1; D is perhaps TRBD1 (7 bases). The source is a woman in her sixties or seventies in good health. Sequencing input: blood. The CDR3 DNA reads as TGTGCCTGGAGGGGGGGTTTTTCGAGGGTTTCACAGGGGCGCTTCTACAATGAGCAGTTCTTC. Its protein product is CAWRGGFSRVSQGRFYNEQFF.